The present T cell receptor (beta chain) was sequenced within a study of cytomegalovirus exposure and HLA in healthy donors. Using immunoSEQ multiplex PCR, the repertoire was profiled, and TCRdb retains in-frame clones only, with some absent. The sample comprises 250,000 to 350,000 clones, more than 75% of which are singletons, and approximately 0.9% rests with the top ten. As concerns this clone: Its matching antigen is unknown.

CDR3 length: 16 residues. Trimming took 0 bases from V and 1 from J, leaving 11 bases between them. The V gene's germline CDR1 is SGDLS and CDR2 YYNGEE. Findings and caveats of the study: Both high specificity and high sensitivity reportedly marked the classifier's diagnosis of cytomegalovirus status. According to a subsequent analysis, TCR clusters identified in the first cohort showed a tendency to co-occur across the 100 to 150 validation repertoires. Most TCR sequences showed up rarely, but some public TCRs showed up in many donors. Researchers reported that three CMV-associated chains were confirmed in vitro as CMV antigen-specific.

The V call is TRBV9, the J call TRBJ1-3, with a tentative D call TRBD1 (5 bases). This TCR was recovered from a woman aged 18-29 years in good health and CMV-seronegative. Sample: PBMCs. The DNA of the CDR3 is TGTGCCAGCAGCGTAGAGGGGCTTCTTTCTGGAAACACCATATATTTT. This codes for CASSVEGLLSGNTIYF.